This T cell receptor beta chain stems from a study of beta chain features in type 1 diabetes (dated by TCRdb to 2017 to 2018). Regarding the study in general: No differences in mean age, gender distribution, total cell number or subset yield were found between patients and healthy donors. Regulatory and stem cell-like memory subsets were obtained from only 8 patients and roughly 8 healthy donors, while naive and central memory subsets were obtained from all 28 donors. In the study, TCRB repertoires of sorted circulating CD4+ T cell subsets from recently diagnosed type 1 diabetes patients were compared with those of matched healthy donors. A total of over 95,000,000 sorted cells were examined across all samples, and RNA yield correlated strongly with the number of cells per subset. Broader findings and caveats from the paper: In all four CD4+ subsets, TCRB CDR3 length was moderately but significantly shorter in type 1 diabetes patients. PCR might favor shorter templates, but patient and control samples were amplified and corrected together, so any skew would affect both groups equally. Because cDNA was sequenced instead of genomic DNA, highly expressing activated cells could be over-represented, though the groups showed no difference in activation or CD3 levels. At VDJ recombination sites, type 1 diabetes patients had fewer insertions and more deleted nucleotides, which implies abnormalities in thymic rearrangement. The naive, central memory and regulatory TCRB repertoires appeared to resemble one another more closely among patients than among healthy donors. HLA sub-analyses involved small numbers of individuals, so any influence of HLA type on TCRB rearrangement remained unresolved.

The entire amount of isolated RNA was reverse transcribed using the High Capacity cDNA Reverse Transcription Kit, so the sequenced TCRB transcripts were expressed ones. Deep immunoSEQ sequencing was applied to naive, central memory and regulatory T cell samples, giving an average of roughly 3.3 million total reads per sample. Sorted cells were lysed in RLT buffer and RNA was extracted with DNase-treated RNeasy Micro or Mini kits, depending on cell number. To prevent cross-contamination, each cell subset was processed individually, whereas patient and healthy donor samples were processed jointly. TCRB sequences were amplified from cDNA with the immunoSEQ multiplex PCR, producing 87-bp fragments spanning the CDR3 region. Amplicons were sequenced on the Illumina HiSeq platform. In the authors' own workflow: Synthetic template baselines were used to correct PCR bias computationally, reads within Hamming distance 2 were collapsed together, and singletons that could not be merged were discarded. Reads were aligned to IMGT to assign V, D and J genes, CDR3 length, and insertions or deletions at six rearrangement sites. Within each subset, clonotype counts were normalized to sorted cell number, after which true diversity and Gini coefficients were computed with the tcR R package. The overlap coefficient, calculated on TCRB nucleotide sequences, was used to measure repertoire sharing. As stored in TCRdb, this immuneACCESS dataset retains in-frame rearrangements with V and J assigned. A fraction of the clones does not appear; measured against another copy, unresolved V genes explain less than half of the discrepancy, and the remainder lacks a known reason. V and J calls and clone size are copied from that table; D and trimming were computed from the DNA. This sample gives about 210,000 clones in total; approximately 10% of them show up just once. 1% to 1.5% of the sample is taken by the ten largest.

V is clipped by 4 bases and J by 1 base, and the sequence between their germline boundaries is 10 bases long. The germline V gene encodes CDR1 MDHEN and CDR2 SYDVKM. Reading from cysteine to phenylalanine, the CDR3 counts 14 amino acids. The CDR3 DNA has 42 bases and is translated from base 1. Each donor gave one peripheral blood draw, about 110 mL on average, collected into heparinised tubes. A BD FACSAria II was used to sort naive, central memory, regulatory and stem cell-like memory CD4+ T cells with a panel that included CD45RO, CCR7, CD25, CD127, CD95 and CD27. Purity was above 98% for every sorted population. PBMCs were isolated right away by Lymphoprep density gradient centrifugation and were stained directly, without culture. Samples were stained and sorted in pairs, with one healthy donor and one patient per experiment, so that batch effects were minimized. Points on this clone: It has no known antigen specificity. No much larger clone exists at a distance of one base, and base qualities are not known.

The sequenced material came from central memory CD4+ T cells from blood. The chain links TRBV28 with TRBJ2-5, with the identity of the D gene unclear. This TCR was recovered from a man aged 18 to 29 in good health. Here the CDR3 is given as CASSSPRSQETQYF. The DNA sequence reads TGTGCCAGCAGTTCCCCCAGGTCCCAAGAGACCCAGTACTTC.